This T cell receptor beta chain originates from a study of identical twins. Findings and limits, study-wide: Twin pairs' shared out-of-frame alpha sequences were enriched in low generation probability.

Healthy Caucasians made up all donors. The ends lost 0 bases at V and 4 bases at J; junction bases unmatched: 7. Germline lookup yields CDR1 SGHVS and CDR2 FQNEAQ. The CDR3 consists of 16 residues. With regard to this clonotype: Antigen: not known.

TCRdb processed the 5' RACE reads anew with MiXCR; each CDR3 protein has one entry. The table has under 450,000 distinct CDR3 sequences, about 18% seen once; the top ten hold around 10%. This receptor was taken from a man aged 45-65 years in good health. Sequencing was performed on naive T cells sorted from blood. The V call is TRBV7-8, the J call TRBJ2-3; 7 bases agree with TRBD2. CDR3 residues: CASSLAWRERADTQYF. CDR3 DNA: TGTGCCAGCAGCTTAGCGTGGCGGGAGAGGGCAGATACGCAGTATTTT. The full variable domain, completed using reference TRBV7-8 and TRBJ2-3, is GAGVSQSPRYKVAKRGQDVALRCDPISGHVSLFWYQQALGQGPEFLTYFQNEAQLDKSGLPSDRFFAERPEGSVSTLKIQRTQQEDSAVYLCASSLAWRERADTQYFGPGTRLTVL.